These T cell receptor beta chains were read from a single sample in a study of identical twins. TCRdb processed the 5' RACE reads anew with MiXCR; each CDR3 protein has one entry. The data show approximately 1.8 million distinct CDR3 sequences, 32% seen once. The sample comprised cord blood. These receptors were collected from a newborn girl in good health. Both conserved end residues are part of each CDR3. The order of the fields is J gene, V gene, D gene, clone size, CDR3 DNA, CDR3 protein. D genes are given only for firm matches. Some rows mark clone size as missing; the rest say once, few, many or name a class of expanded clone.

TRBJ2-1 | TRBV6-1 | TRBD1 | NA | TGTGCCAGCAGTCTGGACAGGGCAATTTCGGGACAGTTCTTC | CASSLDRAISGQFF
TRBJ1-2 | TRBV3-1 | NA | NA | TGTGCCAGCAGCCAAGGGACTCGCTACTATGGCTACACCTTC | CASSQGTRYYGYTF
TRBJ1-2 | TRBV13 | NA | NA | TGTGCCAGCAGTCGTAGGGTCCACTATGGCTACACCTTC | CASSRRVHYGYTF
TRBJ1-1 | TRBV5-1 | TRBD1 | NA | TGCGCCAGCAGCTCCTGGGGTCAGGGGGGCGGCACTGAAGCTTTCTTT | CASSSWGQGGGTEAFF
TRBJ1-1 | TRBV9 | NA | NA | TGTGCCAGCAGCGTAGAACAGACCACTGAAGCTTTCTTT | CASSVEQTTEAFF
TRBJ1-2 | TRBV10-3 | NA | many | TGTGCCATCAGTGCGTCAGGGGATGGCTACACCTTC | CAISASGDGYTF
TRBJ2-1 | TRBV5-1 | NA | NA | TGCGCCAGCAGCTTGGAGGTACACAATGAGCAGTTCTTC | CASSLEVHNEQFF
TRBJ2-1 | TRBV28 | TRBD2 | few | TGTGCCAGCATCCCTACCTCTAGCGGCAATGAGCAGTTCTTC | CASIPTSSGNEQFF
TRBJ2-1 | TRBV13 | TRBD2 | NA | TGTGCCAGCAGCTTATTTGGGGGGGGGACCAATGAGCAGTTCTTC | CASSLFGGGTNEQFF
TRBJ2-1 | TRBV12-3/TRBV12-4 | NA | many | TGTGCCAGCAGTTTAGGTATCAATGAGCAGTTCTTC | CASSLGINEQFF
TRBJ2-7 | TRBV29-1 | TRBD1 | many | TGCAGCGTCGCAGGGGGTACCAACTACGAGCAGTACTTC | CSVAGGTNYEQYF
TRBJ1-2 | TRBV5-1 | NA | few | TGCGCCAGCAGCTTGGGGACAGCCCCTTTTGACTATGGCTACACCTTC | CASSLGTAPFDYGYTF
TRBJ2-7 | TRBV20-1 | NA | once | TGCAGTGCTAGAGATTTAAGGGACGAGCAGTACTTC | CSARDLRDEQYF
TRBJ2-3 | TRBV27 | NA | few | TGTGCCAGCAGTTTAAGGCCGCCGGGTAGACGCACAGATACGCAGTATTTT | CASSLRPPGRRTDTQYF
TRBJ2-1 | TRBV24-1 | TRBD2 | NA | TGTGCCACCAGTGATTCCCGGCGGGGGTCTTACAATGAGCAGTTCTTC | CATSDSRRGSYNEQFF
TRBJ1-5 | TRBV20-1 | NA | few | TGCAGTGCTAGTGGCGGGGGCTATCAGCCCCAGCATTTT | CSASGGGYQPQHF
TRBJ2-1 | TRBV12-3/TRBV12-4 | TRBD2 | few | TGTGCCAGCACCCGGGGGGGGTCCTACAATGAGCAGTTCTTC | CASTRGGSYNEQFF
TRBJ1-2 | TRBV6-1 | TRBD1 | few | TGTGCCAGCAAGAGGACAGGGGAGCGATATGGCTACACCTTC | CASKRTGERYGYTF
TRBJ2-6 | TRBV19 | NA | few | TGTGCCAGTAGTATCGGCGGGGCCAACGTCCTGACTTTC | CASSIGGANVLTF
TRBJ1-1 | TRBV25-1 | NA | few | TGTGCCAGCAGTCCGGGCCGATTGGTGAACACTGAAGCTTTCTTT | CASSPGRLVNTEAFF
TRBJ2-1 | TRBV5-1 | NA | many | TGCGCCAGCAGCTTGGTGGGAGCCAATGAGCAGTTCTTC | CASSLVGANEQFF
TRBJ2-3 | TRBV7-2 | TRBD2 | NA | TGTGCCAGCAGCGCATCGACTAGCGAGGGGGAAGATACGCAGTATTTT | CASSASTSEGEDTQYF
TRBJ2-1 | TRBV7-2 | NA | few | TGTGCCAGCAGCTTAGCCGCTCTAGCGGACAGCTCCTACAATGAGCAGTTCTTC | CASSLAALADSSYNEQFF
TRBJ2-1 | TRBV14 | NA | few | TGTGCCAGCAGCCGCCAGGGAGGAAGCTCTAATGAGCAGTTCTTC | CASSRQGGSSNEQFF
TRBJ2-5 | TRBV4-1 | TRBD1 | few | TGCGCCAGCAGCCACAAGTATACAGGGGAAGGAGTGACCCAGTACTTC | CASSHKYTGEGVTQYF
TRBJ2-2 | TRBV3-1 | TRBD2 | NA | TGTGCCAGCAGCCAAAAACTAGCGCGCACCGGGGAGCTGTTTTTT | CASSQKLARTGELFF
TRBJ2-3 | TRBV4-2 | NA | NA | TGTGCCAGCAGGACCGCAGGGGCAGATACGCAGTATTTT | CASRTAGADTQYF
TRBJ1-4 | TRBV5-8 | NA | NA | TGTGCCAGCAGCTTCCAATCAAATGAAAAACTGTTTTTT | CASSFQSNEKLFF
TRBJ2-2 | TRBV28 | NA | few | TGTGCCAGCAAGTGGAGGAACACCGGGGAGCTGTTTTTT | CASKWRNTGELFF
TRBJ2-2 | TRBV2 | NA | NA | TGTGCCGGGAACAGGGACACCGGGGAGCTGTTTTTT | CAGNRDTGELFF
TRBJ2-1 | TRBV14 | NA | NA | TGTGCCAGCAGCTTGGGAATGTTCCCCCTTTACAATGAGCAGTTCTTC | CASSLGMFPLYNEQFF